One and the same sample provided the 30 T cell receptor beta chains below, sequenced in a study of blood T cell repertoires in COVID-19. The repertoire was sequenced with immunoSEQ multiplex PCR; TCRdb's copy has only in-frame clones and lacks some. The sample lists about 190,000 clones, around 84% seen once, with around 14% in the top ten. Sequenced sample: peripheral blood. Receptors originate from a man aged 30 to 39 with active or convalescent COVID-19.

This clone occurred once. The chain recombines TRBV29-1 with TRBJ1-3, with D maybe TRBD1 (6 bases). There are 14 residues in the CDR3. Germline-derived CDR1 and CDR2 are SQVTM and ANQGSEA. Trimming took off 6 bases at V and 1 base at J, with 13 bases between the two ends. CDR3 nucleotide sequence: TGCAGCGTCGAGGGGGTTCTGTCTGGAAACACCATATATTTT. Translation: CSVEGVLSGNTIYF.

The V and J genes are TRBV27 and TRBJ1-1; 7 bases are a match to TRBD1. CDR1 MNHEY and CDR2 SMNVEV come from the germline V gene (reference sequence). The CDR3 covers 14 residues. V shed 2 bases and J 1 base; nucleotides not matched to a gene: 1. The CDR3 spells CASSLQGGNTEAFF. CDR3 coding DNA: TGTGCCAGCAGTTTACAGGGGGGGAACACTGAAGCTTTCTTT.

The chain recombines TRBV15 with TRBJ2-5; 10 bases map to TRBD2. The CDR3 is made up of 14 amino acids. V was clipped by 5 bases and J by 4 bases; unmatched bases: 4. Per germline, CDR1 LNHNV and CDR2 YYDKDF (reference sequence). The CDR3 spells CATSSSGSRETQYF. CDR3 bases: TGTGCCACCAGCTCTAGCGGGAGCAGAGAGACCCAGTACTTC.

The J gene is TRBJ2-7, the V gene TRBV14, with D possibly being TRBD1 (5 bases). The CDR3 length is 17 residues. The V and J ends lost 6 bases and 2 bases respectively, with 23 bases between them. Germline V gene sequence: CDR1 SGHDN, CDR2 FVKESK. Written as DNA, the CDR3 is TGTGCCAGCAGTATCCTAGGGTATACAGGTAGGACCTACGAGCAGTACTTC. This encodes CASSILGYTGRTYEQYF.

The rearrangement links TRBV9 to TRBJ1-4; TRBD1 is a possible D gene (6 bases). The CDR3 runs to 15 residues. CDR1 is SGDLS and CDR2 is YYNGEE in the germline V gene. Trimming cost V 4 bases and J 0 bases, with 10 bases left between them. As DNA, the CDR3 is TGTGCCAGCAGCTCCTGGACAGCAACTAATGAAAAACTGTTTTTT. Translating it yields CASSSWTATNEKLFF.

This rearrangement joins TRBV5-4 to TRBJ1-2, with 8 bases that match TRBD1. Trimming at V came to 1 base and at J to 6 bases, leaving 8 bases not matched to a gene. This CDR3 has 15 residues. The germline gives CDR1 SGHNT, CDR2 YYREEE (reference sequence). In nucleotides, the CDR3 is TGTGCCAGCAGCTTGACACTTGGGACAGGTGATGGCTACACCTTC. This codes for CASSLTLGTGDGYTF. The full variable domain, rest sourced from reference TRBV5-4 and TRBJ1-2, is ETGVTQSPTHLIKTRGQQVTLRCSSQSGHNTVSWYQQALGQGPQFIFQYYREEENGRGNFPPRFSGLQFPNYSSELNVNALELDDSALYLCASSLTLGTGDGYTFGSGTRLTVV.

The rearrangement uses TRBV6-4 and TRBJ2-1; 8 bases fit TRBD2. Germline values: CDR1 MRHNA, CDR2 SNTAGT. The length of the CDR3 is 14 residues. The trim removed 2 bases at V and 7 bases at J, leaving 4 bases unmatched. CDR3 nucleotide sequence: TGTGCCAGCAGTGACCGAGCGGGGGAAAATGAGCAGTTCTTC. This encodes CASSDRAGENEQFF.

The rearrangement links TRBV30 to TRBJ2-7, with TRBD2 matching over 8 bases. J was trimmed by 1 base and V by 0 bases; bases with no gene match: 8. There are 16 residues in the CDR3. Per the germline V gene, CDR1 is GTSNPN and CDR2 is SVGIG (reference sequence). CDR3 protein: CAWSVLAGEGSYEQYF. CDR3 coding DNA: TGTGCCTGGAGTGTCCTAGCGGGTGAGGGTTCCTACGAGCAGTACTTC.

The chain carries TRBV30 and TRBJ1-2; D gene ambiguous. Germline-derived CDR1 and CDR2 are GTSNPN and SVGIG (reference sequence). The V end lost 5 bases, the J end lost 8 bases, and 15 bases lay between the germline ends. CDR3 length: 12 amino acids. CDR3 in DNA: TGTGCCTGGGGGAGAGGCCCTATCGGCTACACCTTC. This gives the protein CAWGRGPIGYTF. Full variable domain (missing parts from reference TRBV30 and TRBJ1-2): SQTIHQWPATLVQPVGSPLSLECTVEGTSNPNLYWYRQAAGRGLQLLFYSVGIGQISSEVPQNLSASRPQDRQFILSSKKLLLSDSGFYLCAWGRGPIGYTFGSGTRLTVV.

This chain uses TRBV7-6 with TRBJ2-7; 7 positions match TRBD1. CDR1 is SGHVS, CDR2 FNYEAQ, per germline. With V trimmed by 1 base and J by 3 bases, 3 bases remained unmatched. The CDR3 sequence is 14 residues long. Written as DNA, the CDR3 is TGTGCCAGCAGCTTAGGACAGGGCGGCTACGAGCAGTACGTC. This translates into CASSLGQGGYEQYV.

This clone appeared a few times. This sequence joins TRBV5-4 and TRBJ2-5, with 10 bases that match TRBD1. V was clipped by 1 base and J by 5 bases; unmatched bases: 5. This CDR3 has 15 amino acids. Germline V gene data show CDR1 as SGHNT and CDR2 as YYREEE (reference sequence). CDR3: CASSLRQGARETQYF. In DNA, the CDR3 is TGTGCCAGCAGCTTGCGACAGGGGGCACGGGAGACCCAGTACTTC.

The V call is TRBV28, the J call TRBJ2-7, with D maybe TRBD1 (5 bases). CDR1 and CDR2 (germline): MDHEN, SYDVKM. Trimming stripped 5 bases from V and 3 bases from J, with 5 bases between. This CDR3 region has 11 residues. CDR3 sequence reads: CASSRGYEQYV. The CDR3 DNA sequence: TGTGCCAGCAGTAGGGGCTACGAGCAGTACGTC.

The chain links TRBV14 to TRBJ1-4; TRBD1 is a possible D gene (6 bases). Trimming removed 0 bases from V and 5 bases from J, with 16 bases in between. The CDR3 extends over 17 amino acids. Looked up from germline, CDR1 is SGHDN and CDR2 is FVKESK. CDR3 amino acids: CASSQDRAGEHNEKLFF. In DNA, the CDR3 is TGTGCCAGCAGCCAAGATAGGGCAGGGGAGCACAATGAAAAACTGTTTTTT.

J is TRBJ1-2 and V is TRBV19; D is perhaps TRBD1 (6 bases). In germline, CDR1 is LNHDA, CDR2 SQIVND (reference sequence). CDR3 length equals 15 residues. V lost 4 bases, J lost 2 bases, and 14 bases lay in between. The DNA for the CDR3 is TGTGCCAGTAGTACCCTAGGGGGTACGAACTATGGCTACACCTTC. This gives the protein CASSTLGGTNYGYTF.

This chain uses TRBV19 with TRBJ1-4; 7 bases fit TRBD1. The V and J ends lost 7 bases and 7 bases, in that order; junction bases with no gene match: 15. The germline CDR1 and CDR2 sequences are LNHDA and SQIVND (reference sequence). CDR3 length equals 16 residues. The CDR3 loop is CASKGRVRDSVEKLFF. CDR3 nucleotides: TGTGCCAGTAAGGGACGAGTCCGGGACAGCGTTGAAAAACTGTTTTTT. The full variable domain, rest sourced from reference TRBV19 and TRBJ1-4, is DGGITQSPKYLFRKEGQNVTLSCEQNLNHDAMYWYRQDPGQGLRLIYYSQIVNDFQKGDIAEGYSVSREKKESFPLTVTSAQKNPTAFYLCASKGRVRDSVEKLFFGSGTQLSVL.

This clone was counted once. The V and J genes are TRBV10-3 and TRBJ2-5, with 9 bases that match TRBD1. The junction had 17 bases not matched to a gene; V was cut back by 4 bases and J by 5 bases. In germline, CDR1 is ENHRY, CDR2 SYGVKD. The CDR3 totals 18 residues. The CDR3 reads CAISGPDRGLSEWETQYF. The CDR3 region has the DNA TGTGCCATCAGTGGACCGGACAGGGGCCTCTCGGAATGGGAGACCCAGTACTTC.

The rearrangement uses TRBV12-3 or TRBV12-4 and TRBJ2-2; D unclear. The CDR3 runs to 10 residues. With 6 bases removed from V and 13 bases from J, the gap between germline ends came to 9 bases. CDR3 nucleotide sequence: TGTGCCAGCAGCCTAGAAGGGCTGTTTTTT. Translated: CASSLEGLFF.

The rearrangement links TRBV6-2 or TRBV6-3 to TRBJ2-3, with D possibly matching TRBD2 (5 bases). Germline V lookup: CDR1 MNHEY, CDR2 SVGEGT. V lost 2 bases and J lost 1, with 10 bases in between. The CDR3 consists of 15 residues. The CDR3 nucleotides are TGTGCCAGCAGTTACCCCAAGAGGGGCACAGATACGCAGTATTTT. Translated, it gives CASSYPKRGTDTQYF.

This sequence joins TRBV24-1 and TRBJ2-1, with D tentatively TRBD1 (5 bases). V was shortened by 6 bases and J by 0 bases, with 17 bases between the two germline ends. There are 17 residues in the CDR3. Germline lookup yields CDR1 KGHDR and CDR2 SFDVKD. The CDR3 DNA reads TGTGCCACCAGTACTCCTTCAGGGCCGGTCTCCTACAATGAGCAGTTCTTC. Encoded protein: CATSTPSGPVSYNEQFF.

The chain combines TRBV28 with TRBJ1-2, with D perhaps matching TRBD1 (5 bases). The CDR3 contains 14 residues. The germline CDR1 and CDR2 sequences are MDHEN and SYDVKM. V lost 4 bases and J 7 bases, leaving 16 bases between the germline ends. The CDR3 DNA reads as TGTGCCAGCAGTTCGGGGACTGCCCTCGGTGGCTACACCTTC. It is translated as CASSSGTALGGYTF.

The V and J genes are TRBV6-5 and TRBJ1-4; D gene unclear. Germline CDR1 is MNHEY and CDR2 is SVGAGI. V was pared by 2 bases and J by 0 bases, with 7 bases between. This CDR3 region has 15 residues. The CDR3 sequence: CASSYRFATNEKLFF. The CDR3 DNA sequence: TGTGCCAGCAGTTACCGGTTCGCAACTAATGAAAAACTGTTTTTT.

In nucleotides, the CDR3 is TGTGCCAGCAGCGTTTCGGGAACAGATACGCAGTATTTT. Translated: CASSVSGTDTQYF. J is TRBJ2-3 and V is TRBV9, with D perhaps matching TRBD2 (5 bases). The CDR3 consists of 13 residues. CDR1 is SGDLS, CDR2 YYNGEE, per germline. V dropped 2 bases and J dropped 3 bases, with 7 bases sitting between them.

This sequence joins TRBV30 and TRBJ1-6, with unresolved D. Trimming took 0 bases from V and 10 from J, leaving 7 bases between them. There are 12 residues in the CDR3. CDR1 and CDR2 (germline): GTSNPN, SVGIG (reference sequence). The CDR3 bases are TGTGCCTGGAGTGTACTAACATCACCCCTCCACTTT. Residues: CAWSVLTSPLHF.

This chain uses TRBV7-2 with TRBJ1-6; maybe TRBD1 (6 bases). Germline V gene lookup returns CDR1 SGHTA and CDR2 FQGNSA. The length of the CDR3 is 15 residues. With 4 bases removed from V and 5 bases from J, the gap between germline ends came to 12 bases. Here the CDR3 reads CASSSRGNDNSPLHF. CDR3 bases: TGTGCCAGCAGCTCCAGGGGTAATGATAATTCACCCCTCCACTTT.

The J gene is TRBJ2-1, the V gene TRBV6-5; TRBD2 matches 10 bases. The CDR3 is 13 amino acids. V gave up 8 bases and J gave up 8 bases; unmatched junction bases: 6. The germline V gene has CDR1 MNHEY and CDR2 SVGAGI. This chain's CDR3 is CASGLAGEYEQFF. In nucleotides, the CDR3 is TGTGCCAGCGGGCTAGCGGGAGAATATGAGCAGTTCTTC.

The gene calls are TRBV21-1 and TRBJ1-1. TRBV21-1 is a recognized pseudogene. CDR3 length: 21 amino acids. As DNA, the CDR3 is TGTGCCACCCCGCGGGGCAGGGCCCGAACTGGAGATCCGTCAATGAACACTGAAGCTTTCTTT. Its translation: CATPRGRARTGDPSMNTEAFF.

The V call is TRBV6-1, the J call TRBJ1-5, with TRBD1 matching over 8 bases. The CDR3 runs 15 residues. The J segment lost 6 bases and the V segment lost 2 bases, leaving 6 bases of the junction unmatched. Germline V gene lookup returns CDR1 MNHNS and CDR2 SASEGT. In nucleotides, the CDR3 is TGTGCCAGCAGTGAATCCAGGGGGCTAGGTCAGCCCCAGCATTTT. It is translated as CASSESRGLGQPQHF.

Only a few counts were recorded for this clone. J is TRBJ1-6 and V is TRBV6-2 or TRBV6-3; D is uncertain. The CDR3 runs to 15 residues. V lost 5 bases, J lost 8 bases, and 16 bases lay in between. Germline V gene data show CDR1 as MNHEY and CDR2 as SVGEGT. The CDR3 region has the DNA TGTGCCAGCAGTATCCCGGCCCAGAGGGATTCACCCCTCCACTTT. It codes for CASSIPAQRDSPLHF.

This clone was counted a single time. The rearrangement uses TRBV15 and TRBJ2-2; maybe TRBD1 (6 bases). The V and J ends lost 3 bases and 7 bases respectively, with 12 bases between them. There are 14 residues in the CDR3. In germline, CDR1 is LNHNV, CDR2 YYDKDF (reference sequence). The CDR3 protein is CATSSRQEVGELFF. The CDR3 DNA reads TGTGCCACCAGCAGCCGACAGGAGGTCGGGGAGCTGTTTTTT.

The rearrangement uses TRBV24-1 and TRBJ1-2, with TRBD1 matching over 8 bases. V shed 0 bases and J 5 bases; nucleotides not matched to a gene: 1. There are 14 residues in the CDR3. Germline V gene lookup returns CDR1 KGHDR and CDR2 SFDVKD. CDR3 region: CATSDLGTGYGYTF. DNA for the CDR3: TGTGCCACCAGTGATTTGGGGACAGGATATGGCTACACCTTC.